The subject of this entry is one T cell receptor (beta chain). These data belong to a study of STAT5B mutations in CD4+ large granular lymphocyte leukemia. The assay was run at survey level. Using immunoSEQ multiplex PCR, the repertoire was profiled, and TCRdb retains in-frame clones only, with some absent. The sample records about 35,000 clones, around 63% being singletons. The receptor's source is a human donor in good health. Sequences were obtained from CD4+ T cells from blood buffy coats.

The CDR3 loop reads CASSRDHHTGELFF. CDR3 DNA sequence: TGTGCCAGCAGCCGGGACCACCACACCGGGGAGCTGTTTTTT. V usage is TRBV14 and J usage is TRBJ2-2; D may be TRBD1 or TRBD2 (5 bases each). Germline V gene data show CDR1 as SGHDN and CDR2 as FVKESK. V was trimmed by 4 bases and J by 3 bases, leaving 9 bases between them. The CDR3 runs 14 residues.